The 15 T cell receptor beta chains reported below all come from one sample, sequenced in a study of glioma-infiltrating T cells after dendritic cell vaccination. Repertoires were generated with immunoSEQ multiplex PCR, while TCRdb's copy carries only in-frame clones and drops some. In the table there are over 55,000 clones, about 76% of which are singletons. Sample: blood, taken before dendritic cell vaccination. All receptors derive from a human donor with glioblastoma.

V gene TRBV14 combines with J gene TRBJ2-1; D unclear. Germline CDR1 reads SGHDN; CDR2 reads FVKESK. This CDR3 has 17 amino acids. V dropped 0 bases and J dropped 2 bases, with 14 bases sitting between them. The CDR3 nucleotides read TGTGCCAGCAGCCAAGATTCCGACACCCCTACCTACAATGAGCAGTTCTTC. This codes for CASSQDSDTPTYNEQFF.

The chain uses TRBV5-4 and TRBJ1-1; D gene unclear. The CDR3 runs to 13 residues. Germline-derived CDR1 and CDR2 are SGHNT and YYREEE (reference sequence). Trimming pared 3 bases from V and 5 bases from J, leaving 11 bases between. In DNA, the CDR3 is TGTGCCAGCAGCTCCTCCCAGCGGACTGAAGCTTTCTTT. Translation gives CASSSSQRTEAFF.

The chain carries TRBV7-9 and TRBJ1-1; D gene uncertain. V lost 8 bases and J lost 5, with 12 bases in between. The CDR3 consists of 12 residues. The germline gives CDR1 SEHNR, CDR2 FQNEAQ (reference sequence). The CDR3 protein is CASVFRGTEAFF. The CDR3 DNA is TGTGCCAGCGTTTTTCGAGGGACTGAAGCTTTCTTT.

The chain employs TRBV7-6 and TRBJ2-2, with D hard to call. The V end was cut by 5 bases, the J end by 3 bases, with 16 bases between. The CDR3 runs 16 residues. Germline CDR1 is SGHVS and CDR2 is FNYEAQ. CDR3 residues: CASSPGSPLYTGELFF. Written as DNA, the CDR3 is TGTGCCAGCAGCCCTGGATCGCCACTATACACCGGGGAGCTGTTTTTT. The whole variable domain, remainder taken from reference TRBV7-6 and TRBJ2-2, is GAGVSQSPRYKVTKRGQDVALRCDPISGHVSLYWYRQALGQGPEFLTYFNYEAQQDKSGLPNDRFSAERPEGSISTLTIQRTEQRDSAMYRCASSPGSPLYTGELFFGEGSRLTVL.

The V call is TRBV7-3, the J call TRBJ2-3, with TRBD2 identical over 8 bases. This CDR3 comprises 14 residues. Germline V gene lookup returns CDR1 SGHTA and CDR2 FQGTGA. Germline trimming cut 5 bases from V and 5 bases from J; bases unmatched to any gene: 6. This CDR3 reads CASSRTSIGDTQYF. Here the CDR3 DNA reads TGTGCCAGCAGCAGGACTAGCATAGGAGATACGCAGTATTTT.

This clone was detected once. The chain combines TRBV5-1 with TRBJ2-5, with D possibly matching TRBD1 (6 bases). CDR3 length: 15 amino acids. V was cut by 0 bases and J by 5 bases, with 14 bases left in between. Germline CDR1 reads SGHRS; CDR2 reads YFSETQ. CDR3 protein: CASSLAGQTRETQYF. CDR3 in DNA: TGCGCCAGCAGCTTGGCGGGACAAACACGGGAGACCCAGTACTTC.

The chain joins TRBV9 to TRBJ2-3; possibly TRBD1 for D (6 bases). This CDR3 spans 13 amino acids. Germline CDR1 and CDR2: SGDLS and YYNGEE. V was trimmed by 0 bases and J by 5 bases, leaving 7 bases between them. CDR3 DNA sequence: TGTGCCAGCAGCGTAGCAGGGGAAGATACGCAGTATTTT. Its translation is CASSVAGEDTQYF.

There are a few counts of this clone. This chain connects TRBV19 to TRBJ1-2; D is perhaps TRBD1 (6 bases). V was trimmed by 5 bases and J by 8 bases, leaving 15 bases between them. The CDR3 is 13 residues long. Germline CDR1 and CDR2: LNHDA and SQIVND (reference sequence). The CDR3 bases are TGTGCCAGTAGTGCCGGGACAAAGGGGGGCTACACCTTC. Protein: CASSAGTKGGYTF.

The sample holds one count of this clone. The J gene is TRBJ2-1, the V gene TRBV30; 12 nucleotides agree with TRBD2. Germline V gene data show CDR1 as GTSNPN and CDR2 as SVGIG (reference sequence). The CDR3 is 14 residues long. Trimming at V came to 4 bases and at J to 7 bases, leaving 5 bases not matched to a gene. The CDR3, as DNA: TGTGCCTGGACCCTAGCGGGGGGGCTAAATGAGCAGTTCTTC. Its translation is CAWTLAGGLNEQFF. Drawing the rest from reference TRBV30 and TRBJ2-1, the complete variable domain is SQTIHQWPATLVQPVGSPLSLECTVEGTSNPNLYWYRQAAGRGLQLLFYSVGIGQISSEVPQNLSASRPQDRQFILSSKKLLLSDSGFYLCAWTLAGGLNEQFFGPGTRLTVL.

DNA for the CDR3: TGTGCCAGCAGCTTAGAGAGGAGCAATTCACCCCTCCACTTT. Its translation is CASSLERSNSPLHF. The J gene is TRBJ1-6, the V gene TRBV7-2, with D unresolved. CDR3 length: 14 amino acids. V was cut by 1 base and J by 7 bases, with 8 bases left in between. From germline, CDR1 is SGHTA and CDR2 FQGNSA.

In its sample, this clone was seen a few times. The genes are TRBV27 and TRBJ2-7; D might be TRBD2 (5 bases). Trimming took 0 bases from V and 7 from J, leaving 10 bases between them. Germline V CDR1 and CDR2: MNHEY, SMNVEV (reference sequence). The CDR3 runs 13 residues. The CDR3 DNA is TGTGCCAGCAGTTTATCCGCCGGGGTTGAGCAGTACTTC. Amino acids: CASSLSAGVEQYF.

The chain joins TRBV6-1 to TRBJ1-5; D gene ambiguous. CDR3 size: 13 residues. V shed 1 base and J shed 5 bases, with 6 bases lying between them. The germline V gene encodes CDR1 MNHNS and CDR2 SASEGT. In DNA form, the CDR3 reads TGTGCCAGCAGTGAAGAGCCTTATCAGCCCCAGCATTTT. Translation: CASSEEPYQPQHF.

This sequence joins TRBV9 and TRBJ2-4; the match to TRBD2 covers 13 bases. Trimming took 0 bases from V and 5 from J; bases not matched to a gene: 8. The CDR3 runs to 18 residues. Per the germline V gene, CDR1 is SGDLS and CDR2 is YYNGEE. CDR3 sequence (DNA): TGTGCCAGCAGCGTAGCGTTAGGACTAGCGGGGGCCCAAAACATTCAGTACTTC. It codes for CASSVALGLAGAQNIQYF.

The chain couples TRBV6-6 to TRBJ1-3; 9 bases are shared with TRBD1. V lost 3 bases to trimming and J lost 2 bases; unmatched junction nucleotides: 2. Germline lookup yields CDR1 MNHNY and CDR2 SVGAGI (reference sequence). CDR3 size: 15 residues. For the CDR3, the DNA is TGTGCCAGCAGTTATTGGGACAGGGCTGGAAACACCATATATTTT. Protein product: CASSYWDRAGNTIYF.

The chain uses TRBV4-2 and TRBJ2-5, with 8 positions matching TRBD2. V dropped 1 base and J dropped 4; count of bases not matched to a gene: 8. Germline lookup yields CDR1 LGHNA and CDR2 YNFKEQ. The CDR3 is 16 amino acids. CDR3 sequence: CASSQGQLGGGETQYF. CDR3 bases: TGTGCCAGCAGCCAAGGACAACTCGGGGGGGGAGAGACCCAGTACTTC.